Listed here are 21 T cell receptor beta chains from one sample, sequenced in a study of shared clonotypes between healthy human individuals. Some clones are missing from TCRdb's copy, which holds only in-frame ones; the method was immunoSEQ multiplex PCR. This table has about 2.3 million clones, over 85% appearing once. The specimen sequenced was naive CD4+ T cells from PBMCs. Subset noted: CD45RA+ positively selected. The receptors here all came from a young man in good health. Some clones in this sample may be carry-over from other donors' samples.

The chain is built from TRBV4-3 and TRBJ2-7; the match to TRBD2 covers 7 bases. Germline V gives CDR1 LGHNA, CDR2 YSLEER. The V segment lost 1 base and the J segment 2 bases; nucleotides outside the gene matches: 5. The CDR3 is 15 residues long. The CDR3 reads CASSQAVAGPYEQYF. The DNA of the CDR3 is TGCGCCAGCAGCCAAGCGGTAGCGGGTCCCTACGAGCAGTACTTC.

The chain links TRBV7-3 to TRBJ2-3; 7 positions agree with TRBD1. CDR1 and CDR2 from the germline V gene are SGHTA and FQGTGA. J gave up 0 bases and V 4 bases, and 7 bases lay outside the gene matches. The CDR3 loop spans 16 amino acids. The CDR3 DNA reads as TGTGCCAGCAGCTGGGGCCCGGGACAGAGCACAGATACGCAGTATTTT. It encodes CASSWGPGQSTDTQYF. Full variable domain (rest looked up from reference TRBV7-3 and TRBJ2-3): GAGVSQTPSNKVTEKGKYVELRCDPISGHTALYWYRQSLGQGPEFLIYFQGTGAADDSGLPNDRFFAVRPEGSVSTLKIQRTERGDSAVYLCASSWGPGQSTDTQYFGPGTRLTVL.

This sequence joins TRBV5-1 and TRBJ1-1, with TRBD1 identical over 12 bases. The CDR3 totals 14 residues. V was pared by 4 bases and J by 7 bases, with 5 bases of the junction left unmatched. Germline CDR1 SGHRS, CDR2 YFSETQ. This CDR3 is CASSVGTGGVEAFF. The CDR3 nucleotides read TGCGCCAGCAGCGTAGGGACAGGGGGCGTTGAAGCTTTCTTT.

This chain connects TRBV5-1 to TRBJ2-1; 8 bases are a match to TRBD1. The ends lost 3 bases at V and 6 bases at J; junction bases unmatched: 11. Germline loops: CDR1 SGHRS, CDR2 YFSETQ. The CDR3 runs 16 residues. The CDR3 DNA sequence: TGCGCCAGCAGCTCCCATATTGGGCAGGGGGCCAATGAGCAGTTCTTC. Its translation: CASSSHIGQGANEQFF.

The chain has TRBV5-4 and TRBJ1-2; D is unresolved. The length of the CDR3 is 14 residues. V was cut by 0 bases and J by 6 bases, with 12 bases left in between. Looked up from germline, CDR1 is SGHNT and CDR2 is YYREEE (reference sequence). CDR3 residues: CASSLDRALNGYTF. The CDR3 DNA sequence: TGTGCCAGCAGCTTGGACCGGGCCTTGAATGGCTACACCTTC.

To note about this clone: The same CDR3 also results from other DNA sequences found in this sample. The chain has TRBV18 and TRBJ1-1; TRBD1 agrees at 9 bases. V shed 4 bases, J shed 4 bases, and the junction held 7 bases outside the gene matches. CDR3 length: 15 amino acids. Germline CDR1 is KGHSH and CDR2 is LQKENI. The CDR3 DNA reads TGTGCCAGCTCACAAAGACAGGGGGTGGGCACTGAAGCTTTCTTT. Translated, it gives CASSQRQGVGTEAFF. Filled out from reference TRBV18 and TRBJ1-1, the complete variable domain reads NAGVMQNPRHLVRRRGQEARLRCSPMKGHSHVYWYRQLPEEGLKFMVYLQKENIIDESGMPKERFSAEFPKEGPSILRIQQVVRGDSAAYFCASSQRQGVGTEAFFGQGTRLTVV.

The J gene is TRBJ1-3, the V gene TRBV5-1, with unresolved D. Per the germline V gene, CDR1 is SGHRS and CDR2 is YFSETQ. V lost 4 bases to trimming and J lost 3 bases, with 8 bases between them. The CDR3 spans 13 residues. CDR3 sequence reads: CASSQNLGNTIYF. CDR3 coding DNA: TGCGCCAGCAGCCAGAACCTTGGAAACACCATATATTTT.

With respect to this clone: The sample carries other DNA sequences with the same CDR3. This chain joins TRBV7-8 and TRBJ2-3; D possibly uses TRBD1 or TRBD2 (5 bases each). CDR3 length equals 15 residues. Germline V CDR1 and CDR2: SGHVS, FQNEAQ. The V end lost 5 bases, the J end lost 0 bases, and 12 bases lay between the germline ends. The CDR3 coding sequence is TGTGCCAGCAGCCGGTCCGGGACGAGCACAGATACGCAGTATTTT. Translation: CASSRSGTSTDTQYF.

This chain links TRBV7-9 with TRBJ2-3, with no clear D. The germline gives CDR1 SEHNR, CDR2 FQNEAQ (reference sequence). The CDR3 totals 15 residues. The V end was cut by 2 bases, the J end by 0 bases, with 9 bases between. The CDR3 DNA sequence: TGTGCCAGCAGCTTATCCAGCGCTAGCACAGATACGCAGTATTTT. It yields the protein CASSLSSASTDTQYF.

The rearrangement uses TRBV6-5 and TRBJ1-2; D is undetermined. Germline CDR1 MNHEY, CDR2 SVGAGI. Deletions cut 1 base from V and 8 bases from J, with 11 bases between. The CDR3 length is 13 residues. The CDR3 protein is CASSYLEGSGYTF. The CDR3 DNA sequence: TGTGCCAGCAGTTACTTGGAGGGAAGCGGCTACACCTTC.

This chain uses TRBV5-1 with TRBJ2-1; 11 positions match TRBD2. Germline values: CDR1 SGHRS, CDR2 YFSETQ. V was clipped by 0 bases and J by 6 bases; unmatched bases: 5. This CDR3 has 16 amino acids. The CDR3 sequence is CASSLEASGGTNEQFF. The CDR3 DNA is TGCGCCAGCAGCTTGGAAGCTAGCGGGGGGACCAATGAGCAGTTCTTC.

CDR3 in amino acids: CASSASGSPYNEQFF. CDR3 sequence (DNA): TGTGCCAGCAGTGCCAGCGGGAGTCCCTACAATGAGCAGTTCTTC. The V gene is TRBV6-4, the J gene TRBJ2-1; 8 nucleotides line up with TRBD2. V shed 4 bases and J 2 bases; nucleotides not matched to a gene: 4. CDR1 and CDR2 from the germline V gene are MRHNA and SNTAGT. This CDR3 has 15 residues.

About this clone itself: The sample holds other DNA sequences that translate to the same CDR3. The chain has TRBV7-9 and TRBJ1-1; D unclear. CDR1 and CDR2 from the germline V gene are SEHNR and FQNEAQ (reference sequence). CDR3 length equals 13 residues. The V end lost 3 bases, the J end lost 0 bases, and 5 bases lay between the germline ends. CDR3 coding DNA: TGTGCCAGCAGCTTGGTCGTGAACACTGAAGCTTTCTTT. Its translation is CASSLVVNTEAFF.

V is TRBV2 and J is TRBJ2-7, with TRBD1 identical over 10 bases. V lost 6 bases to trimming and J lost 4 bases; unmatched junction nucleotides: 6. Germline lookup yields CDR1 SNHLY and CDR2 FYNNEI. CDR3 size: 14 residues. CDR3 nucleotides: TGTGCCAGCAGACCGGGACAGGGGTCTTACGAGCAGTACTTC. This sequence encodes CASRPGQGSYEQYF.

This rearrangement joins TRBV6-4 to TRBJ2-7; D is unresolved. The germline gives CDR1 MRHNA, CDR2 SNTAGT. Trimming removed 0 bases at V and 3 bases at J, with 12 bases between. This CDR3 is 15 amino acids long. The CDR3 DNA reads TGTGCCAGCAGTGACTCGGAAGCTACCCGCTACGAGCAGTACTTC. This encodes CASSDSEATRYEQYF.

The V gene is TRBV6-1, the J gene TRBJ1-1; D is ambiguous. The V end was cut by 4 bases, the J end by 8 bases, with 8 bases between. Germline-derived CDR1 and CDR2 are MNHNS and SASEGT. The CDR3 length is 11 residues. This chain's CDR3 is CASSGAIEAFF. CDR3 coding DNA: TGTGCCAGCAGTGGGGCCATCGAAGCTTTCTTT.

This rearrangement joins TRBV29-1 to TRBJ2-3; D may be TRBD1 (6 bases). The V end lost 3 bases, the J end lost 2 bases, and 9 bases lay between the germline ends. Germline-derived CDR1 and CDR2 are SQVTM and ANQGSEA. The CDR3 runs to 13 residues. The DNA for the CDR3 is TGCAGCGTTGATGGGGACACCACAGATACGCAGTATTTT. Amino acids: CSVDGDTTDTQYF.

The CDR3 loop reads CASSQDPNYGYTF. CDR3 in DNA: TGTGCCAGCAGTCAGGACCCTAACTATGGCTACACCTTC. This rearrangement joins TRBV7-3 to TRBJ1-2, with D unclear. This CDR3 has 13 amino acids. CDR1 and CDR2 (germline): SGHTA, FQGTGA. V gave up 6 bases and J gave up 0 bases, with 8 bases separating them. Variable domain in full (rest from reference TRBV7-3 and TRBJ1-2): GAGVSQTPSNKVTEKGKYVELRCDPISGHTALYWYRQSLGQGPEFLIYFQGTGAADDSGLPNDRFFAVRPEGSVSTLKIQRTERGDSAVYLCASSQDPNYGYTFGSGTRLTVV.

This rearrangement joins TRBV29-1 to TRBJ2-7; D possibly corresponds to TRBD2 (5 bases). The CDR3 extends over 11 amino acids. Germline CDR1 and CDR2: SQVTM and ANQGSEA. In nucleotides, the CDR3 is TGCAGTGGTGGGGAGATGGGCGAGCAGTACTTC. This encodes CSGGEMGEQYF.

As concerns this clone: Other DNA sequences from this sample encode an identical CDR3 as well. The chain has TRBV28 and TRBJ2-1; TRBD2 might be the D (5 bases). Trimming cost V 2 bases and J 3 bases, with 8 bases left between them. Per the germline V gene, CDR1 is MDHEN and CDR2 is SYDVKM. The CDR3 spans 14 residues. The CDR3 here is CASSLSGSYNEQFF. In DNA form, the CDR3 reads TGTGCCAGCAGTTTAAGCGGTAGCTACAATGAGCAGTTCTTC.

The chain is built from TRBV7-9 and TRBJ2-7; 12 nucleotides line up with TRBD1. Unmatched junction bases numbered 10, after V lost 5 bases and J lost 5 bases. Germline lookup yields CDR1 SEHNR and CDR2 FQNEAQ (reference sequence). The CDR3 length is 16 residues. In DNA form, the CDR3 reads TGTGCCAGCAGCCCTTTTTCGGGACAGGGGGCCCACGAGCAGTACTTC. This sequence encodes CASSPFSGQGAHEQYF.